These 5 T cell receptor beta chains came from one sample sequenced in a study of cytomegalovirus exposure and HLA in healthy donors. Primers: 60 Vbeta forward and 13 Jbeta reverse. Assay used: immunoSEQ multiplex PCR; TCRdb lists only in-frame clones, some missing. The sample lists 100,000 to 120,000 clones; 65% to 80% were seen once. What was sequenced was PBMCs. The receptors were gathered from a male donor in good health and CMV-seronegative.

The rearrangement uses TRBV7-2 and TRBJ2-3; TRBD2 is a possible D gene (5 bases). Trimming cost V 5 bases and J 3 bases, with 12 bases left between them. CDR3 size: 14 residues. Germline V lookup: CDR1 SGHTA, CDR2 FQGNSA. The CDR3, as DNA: TGTGCCAGCAGCGGCACTGAGGGTACAGATACGCAGTATTTT. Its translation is CASSGTEGTDTQYF.

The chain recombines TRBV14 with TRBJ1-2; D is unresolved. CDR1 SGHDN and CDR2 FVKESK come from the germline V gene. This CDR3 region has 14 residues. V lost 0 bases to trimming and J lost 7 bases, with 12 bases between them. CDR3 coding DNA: TGTGCCAGCAGCCAAGAAGGGAGGTTACGTGGCTACACCTTC. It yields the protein CASSQEGRLRGYTF. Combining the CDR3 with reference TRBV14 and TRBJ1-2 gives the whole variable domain EAGVTQFPSHSVIEKGQTVTLRCDPISGHDNLYWYRRVMGKEIKFLLHFVKESKQDESGMPNNRFLAERTGGTYSTLKVQPAELEDSGVYFCASSQEGRLRGYTFGSGTRLTVV.

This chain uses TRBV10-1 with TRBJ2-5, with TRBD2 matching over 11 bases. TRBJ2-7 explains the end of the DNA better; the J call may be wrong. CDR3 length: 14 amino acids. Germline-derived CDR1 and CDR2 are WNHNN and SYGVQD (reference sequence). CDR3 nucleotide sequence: TGCGCCAGCACTGGAACTAGCGGGAGCTACGAGCAGTACTTC. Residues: CASTGTSGSYEQYF.

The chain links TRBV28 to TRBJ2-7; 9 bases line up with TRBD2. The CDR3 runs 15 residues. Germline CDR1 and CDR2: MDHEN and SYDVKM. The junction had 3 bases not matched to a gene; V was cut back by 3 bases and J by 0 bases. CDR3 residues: CASSLVAGVSYEQYF. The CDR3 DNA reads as TGTGCCAGCAGTTTGGTAGCGGGAGTCTCCTACGAGCAGTACTTC.

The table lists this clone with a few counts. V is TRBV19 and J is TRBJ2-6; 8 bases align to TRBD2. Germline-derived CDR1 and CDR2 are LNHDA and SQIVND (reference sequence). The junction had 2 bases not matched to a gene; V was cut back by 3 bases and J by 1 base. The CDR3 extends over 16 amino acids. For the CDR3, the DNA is TGTGCCAGTAGTATCGGGACTAGTTCTGGGGCCAACGTCCTGACTTTC. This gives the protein CASSIGTSSGANVLTF. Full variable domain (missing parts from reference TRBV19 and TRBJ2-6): DGGITQSPKYLFRKEGQNVTLSCEQNLNHDAMYWYRQDPGQGLRLIYYSQIVNDFQKGDIAEGYSVSREKKESFPLTVTSAQKNPTAFYLCASSIGTSSGANVLTFGAGSRLTVL.